The 10 T cell receptor beta chains below come from one sample, sequenced in a study of cytomegalovirus exposure and HLA in healthy donors. Primers for the PCR totalled 60 Vbeta and 13 Jbeta. Here immunoSEQ multiplex PCR was the method, and the copy in TCRdb shows in-frame clones only, minus some. The sample consists of more than 150,000 clones, more than 65% of them appearing once. The specimen sequenced was PBMCs. Receptors originate from a girl under 18 in good health and CMV-seropositive.

This chain uses TRBV5-5 with TRBJ2-2; 8 bases are shared with TRBD1. The V gene's germline CDR1 is SGHKS and CDR2 YYEKEE (reference sequence). The CDR3 covers 19 residues. J gave up 6 bases and V 1 base, and 17 bases lay outside the gene matches. CDR3 sequence reads: CASSLFGLPGQVGPGELFF. In nucleotides, the CDR3 is TGTGCCAGCAGCTTGTTTGGGTTACCGGGACAGGTGGGCCCCGGGGAGCTGTTTTTT.

The chain employs TRBV11-2 and TRBJ1-6; 7 bases are a match to TRBD1. This CDR3 is built from 16 residues. The junction had 12 bases not matched to a gene; V was cut back by 5 bases and J by 8 bases. CDR1 is SGHAT, CDR2 FQNNGV, per germline. In nucleotides, the CDR3 is TGTGCCAGCAGCAACCTCCGACAGGGTTTTGATTCACCCCTCCACTTT. Translated, it gives CASSNLRQGFDSPLHF. The full variable domain, with the rest looked up from reference TRBV11-2 and TRBJ1-6, is EAGVAQSPRYKIIEKRQSVAFWCNPISGHATLYWYQQILGQGPKLLIQFQNNGVVDDSQLPKDRFSAERLKGVDSTLKIQPAKLEDSAVYLCASSNLRQGFDSPLHFGNGTRLTVT.

The chain is built from TRBV7-2 and TRBJ1-2; the D gene is possibly TRBD1 (6 bases). Per germline, CDR1 SGHTA and CDR2 FQGNSA. The V gene lost 5 bases and the J gene lost 4 bases, with 17 bases spanning the gap. The CDR3 loop spans 15 amino acids. CDR3 residues: CASSPDMGAIYGYTF. The CDR3 bases are TGTGCCAGCAGCCCCGACATGGGGGCAATCTATGGCTACACCTTC.

The rearrangement joins TRBV11-3 to TRBJ2-2; 11 bases are a match to TRBD2. The CDR3 loop spans 17 amino acids. Germline V gene data show CDR1 as SGHNT and CDR2 as YENEEA. Trimming took 3 bases from V and 5 from J; bases not matched to a gene: 8. The CDR3 loop reads CASSLGTSGGATGELFF. The DNA for the CDR3 is TGTGCCAGCAGCTTGGGAACTAGCGGGGGAGCAACCGGGGAGCTGTTTTTT.

The rearrangement links TRBV5-1 to TRBJ1-2; TRBD1 matches at 11 bases. The J segment lost 3 bases and the V segment lost 7 bases, leaving 5 bases of the junction unmatched. The CDR3 length is 14 residues. CDR1 SGHRS and CDR2 YFSETQ come from the germline V gene. CDR3 region: CASRTGGDYYGYTF. The CDR3 nucleotides read TGCGCCAGCCGGACAGGGGGCGATTACTATGGCTACACCTTC. The full variable domain, completed using reference TRBV5-1 and TRBJ1-2, is KAGVTQTPRYLIKTRGQQVTLSCSPISGHRSVSWYQQTPGQGLQFLFEYFSETQRNKGNFPGRFSGRQFSNSRSEMNVSTLELGDSALYLCASRTGGDYYGYTFGSGTRLTVV.

The chain links TRBV10-1 to TRBJ1-1; TRBD1 aligns across 9 bases. Germline V gene sequence: CDR1 WNHNN, CDR2 SYGVQD (reference sequence). The CDR3 runs to 18 residues. V lost 4 bases to trimming and J lost 3 bases; unmatched junction nucleotides: 15. The CDR3 bases are TGCGCCAGCAGTGGGAAACCGGGACAGGGTCCCTATGACACTGAAGCTTTCTTT. Residues: CASSGKPGQGPYDTEAFF.

The J gene is TRBJ2-1, the V gene TRBV5-1; 9 bases map to TRBD1. The CDR3 length is 15 residues. V shed 3 bases and J 3 bases; nucleotides not matched to a gene: 4. The germline V gene has CDR1 SGHRS and CDR2 YFSETQ. The CDR3 spells CASSSSGQGYNEQFF. In nucleotides, the CDR3 is TGCGCCAGCAGCTCCTCGGGACAGGGCTACAATGAGCAGTTCTTC.

The chain employs TRBV10-3 and TRBJ2-7, with a possible D match to TRBD2 (5 bases). This CDR3 region has 13 residues. V was clipped by 6 bases and J by 5 bases, with 14 bases between them. Germline CDR1 ENHRY, CDR2 SYGVKD. The CDR3 loop is CAIRTPRGNEQYF. CDR3 DNA sequence: TGTGCCATCAGGACCCCTCGGGGAAACGAGCAGTACTTC.

This clone was detected only once. This chain uses TRBV11-2 with TRBJ2-2, with TRBD1 matching over 8 bases. Germline loops: CDR1 SGHAT, CDR2 FQNNGV. This CDR3 comprises 14 residues. The V and J ends lost 2 bases and 7 bases, in that order; junction bases with no gene match: 3. The CDR3 protein is CASSLQGAGGELFF. As DNA, the CDR3 is TGTGCCAGCAGCTTACAGGGGGCGGGCGGGGAGCTGTTTTTT.

This clone was found a few times. The V and J genes are TRBV19 and TRBJ1-2; 7 positions match TRBD1. The trim removed 3 bases at V and 5 bases at J, leaving 9 bases unmatched. The CDR3 has 15 amino acids. Germline-derived CDR1 and CDR2 are LNHDA and SQIVND (reference sequence). CDR3 region: CASSIGTGVEYGYTF. The CDR3 bases are TGTGCCAGTAGTATCGGCACAGGGGTGGAATATGGCTACACCTTC.